This TCR beta chain appears in the sequencing data of a study of HIV-infected patients and healthy controls. The CDR3 loop spans 15 amino acids. The ends lost 5 bases at V and 0 bases at J; junction bases unmatched: 1. Germline V lookup: CDR1 ENHRY, CDR2 SYGVKD. Reverse transcription used approximately 500 ng RNA and constant-region primers for alpha and beta. Using multiplexing indices, alpha and beta chain libraries were generated apart by chain-specific third strand synthesis. TCRdb itself ran the 5' RACE reads through MiXCR, one entry per CDR3 protein. The sample yields around 16,000 distinct CDR3 sequences, 9.4% seen once. All unsorted peripheral T cells were captured because whole blood was used without fractionation. Many counts were recorded for this clonotype.

This sequence was found in an adult in good health. Source material: blood. The chain joins TRBV10-3 to TRBJ2-3, with 11 bases fitting TRBD2. The CDR3 sequence is CAISWTSGSTDTQYF. The CDR3 nucleotides are TGTGCCATCAGTTGGACTAGCGGGAGCACAGATACGCAGTATTTT.